This TCR beta chain was profiled in a study of lymphopenia after photon versus proton radiotherapy. Worth noting for this clone: As yet, its antigen is unknown.

Sequenced by immunoSEQ multiplex PCR; TCRdb stores in-frame clones only, minus some. Of approximately 16,000 clones listed, 65% to 90% were seen once; the top ten hold under 14%. Study outcomes and limitations: Under photons, naive T cells and diversity fell while effector/memory populations rose. After lymphocyte nadir, photon-treated repertoires showed oligoclonal expansion, especially CD8+ Temra.

Material: peripheral blood, obtained from a patient treated with proton-based radiotherapy. This clonotype was obtained from a man aged 70-80 years with pancreatic cancer.

CDR3 protein: CASSFWGEGKNIQYF. The CDR3, as DNA: TGTGCCAGCAGCTTCTGGGGAGAGGGCAAAAACATTCAGTACTTC. This chain uses TRBV5-5 with TRBJ2-4; a possible D gene is TRBD2 (5 bases). Germline lookup yields CDR1 SGHKS and CDR2 YYEKEE (reference sequence). The CDR3 spans 15 residues. Trimming took off 2 bases at V and 3 bases at J, with 12 bases between the two ends.